Listed below are T cell receptor beta chains from one sample, sequenced in a study of blood T cell repertoires in COVID-19. Method: immunoSEQ multiplex PCR; TCRdb's copy keeps in-frame clones and lacks some. The table shows about 230,000 clones, with around 80% occurring only once. The sequenced sample consisted of peripheral blood. Source of these receptors: a man aged 35-49 years with acute or convalescent COVID-19. Both conserved end residues are part of each CDR3. A D gene is named only where the DNA matches it firmly. The size field is filled for only some rows; it gives once, few, many or a size class.

CDR3aa,CDR3nt,d_gene,j_gene,v_gene,abundance
CASSDRAAYGYTF,TGTGCCAGCAGTGACAGGGCGGCCTATGGCTACACCTTC,TRBD1,TRBJ1-2,TRBV12-3/TRBV12-4,NA
CASSYSTSGRGYEQFF,TGTGCCAGCAGTTACTCGACCAGCGGGAGAGGTTATGAGCAGTTCTTC,TRBD2,TRBJ2-1,TRBV6-5,NA
CAWSNSGRAPGNEQFF,TGTGCCTGGAGTAATAGCGGGAGGGCCCCGGGCAATGAGCAGTTCTTC,TRBD2,TRBJ2-1,TRBV30,NA
CASSLLREERHEQYF,TGTGCCAGCAGCCTTCTTCGGGAGGAACGCCACGAGCAGTACTTC,TRBD2,TRBJ2-7,TRBV5-6,NA
CASSPRTSRGETQYF,TGTGCCAGTAGTCCAAGGACTAGCCGAGGCGAGACCCAGTACTTC,TRBD2,TRBJ2-5,TRBV19,NA
CASSVVQAGGEQFF,TGTGCCAGCAGCGTAGTTCAAGCGGGCGGTGAGCAGTTCTTC,NA,TRBJ2-1,TRBV9,NA
CASSTAYGGGMNTGELFF,TGTGCCAGCAGCACAGCTTATGGGGGAGGGATGAACACCGGGGAGCTGTTTTTT,TRBD2,TRBJ2-2,TRBV7-8,NA
CASSLVLGLAGTNEQFF,TGTGCCAGCAGCTTAGTTCTCGGACTAGCGGGAACCAATGAGCAGTTCTTC,TRBD2,TRBJ2-1,TRBV11-2,NA
CASRQGGGYGYTF,TGTGCCAGCAGGCAGGGAGGCGGCTATGGCTACACCTTC,NA,TRBJ1-2,TRBV2,few
CASSPPTSGRVRLDEQFF,TGTGCCAGCAGCCCCCCGACTAGCGGGAGGGTTAGGCTCGATGAGCAGTTCTTC,TRBD2,TRBJ2-1,TRBV7-9,NA
CASTGMGQPQHF,TGTGCCAGTACAGGGATGGGTCAGCCCCAGCATTTT,NA,TRBJ1-5,TRBV19,NA
CASSLGAMGQEDQYF,TGTGCCAGCAGCTTAGGCGCAATGGGTCAGGAGGATCAGTACTTC,NA,TRBJ2-7,TRBV7-6,NA
CASSYSEKGPDGYTF,TGTGCCAGCAGTTACTCAGAAAAGGGGCCGGACGGATACACCTTC,NA,TRBJ1-2,TRBV6-6,NA
CASSLSGGNTGELFF,TGCGCCAGCAGCCTTAGCGGGGGGAACACCGGGGAGCTGTTTTTT,TRBD2,TRBJ2-2,TRBV5-1,NA
CASSRQTWELFF,TGTGCCAGCAGCCGACAAACCTGGGAGCTGTTTTTT,NA,TRBJ2-2,TRBV7-2,NA
CASSLEGGRAGFF,TGTGCCAGCAGCTTAGAAGGCGGGAGGGCCGGGTTCTTC,TRBD2,TRBJ2-1,TRBV7-2,NA
CASRDRRGNSPLHF,TGCGCCAGCCGCGACAGGAGAGGAAATTCACCCCTCCACTTT,NA,TRBJ1-6,TRBV5-1,few
CASSFRQGPDTQYF,TGTGCCAGCAGCTTTCGCCAGGGCCCAGATACGCAGTATTTT,NA,TRBJ2-3,TRBV5-4,NA
CASRGEDRYEQYF,TGTGCCAGCCGGGGAGAGGATCGGTACGAGCAGTACTTC,NA,TRBJ2-7,TRBV27,NA
CSASQRNQPQHF,TGCAGTGCCAGTCAACGGAATCAGCCCCAGCATTTT,NA,TRBJ1-5,TRBV20-1,NA
CASSFTGTPTGELFF,TGCGCCAGCAGCTTTACAGGGACGCCCACCGGGGAGCTGTTTTTT,NA,TRBJ2-2,TRBV5-1,NA
CASSSISYEQYF,TGTGCCAGCAGCAGTATCTCCTACGAGCAGTACTTC,NA,TRBJ2-7,TRBV6-6,few
CASSLPSGSYNEQFF,TGCGCCAGCAGCCTCCCCTCCGGCTCCTACAATGAGCAGTTCTTC,NA,TRBJ2-1,TRBV5-1,NA
CASSQDRGRGYTF,TGTGCCAGCAGCCAGGACAGGGGGCGCGGCTACACCTTC,TRBD1,TRBJ1-2,TRBV27,NA
CASSYGRVREKLFF,TGTGCCAGCAGTTACGGCAGGGTACGGGAAAAACTGTTTTTT,NA,TRBJ1-4,TRBV6-5,NA
CASSLDRGDTQYF,TGTGCCAGCAGCTTGGACCGGGGAGATACGCAGTATTTT,NA,TRBJ2-3,TRBV7-2,once
CASSVQGGNTEAFF,TGTGCCAGCAGCGTCCAGGGGGGAAACACTGAAGCTTTCTTT,TRBD1,TRBJ1-1,TRBV9,once
CASSQDFGTDENEQFF,TGTGCCAGCAGCCAGGATTTTGGGACTGACGAAAATGAGCAGTTCTTC,NA,TRBJ2-1,TRBV4-2,NA
CSVTQGGDSPLHF,TGCAGCGTTACCCAGGGTGGGGATTCACCCCTCCACTTT,NA,TRBJ1-6,TRBV29-1,NA
CASSGTSGMKDTQYF,TGTGCCAGCAGTGGAACTAGCGGGATGAAAGATACGCAGTATTTT,TRBD2,TRBJ2-3,TRBV2,NA
CASSIRGDGYTF,TGTGCCAGTAGTATACGTGGAGATGGCTACACCTTC,NA,TRBJ1-2,TRBV19,NA
CATSTVWGAGDTIYF,TGTGCCACCAGCACGGTTTGGGGGGCGGGAGACACCATATATTTT,NA,TRBJ1-3,TRBV15,NA
CASRKGGDYSYIQYF,TGTGCCAGCAGGAAGGGGGGGGACTACTCCTACATTCAGTACTTC,NA,TRBJ2-4,TRBV2,NA
CASSQGVTQPQHF,TGTGCCAGCAGCCAGGGGGTCACTCAGCCCCAGCATTTT,TRBD1,TRBJ1-5,TRBV7-9,NA
CAARSFGYGYTF,TGTGCCGCCAGGTCTTTCGGCTATGGCTACACCTTC,NA,TRBJ1-2,TRBV12-3/TRBV12-4,NA
CASSFGQGAGEQYF,TGCGCCAGCAGCTTCGGCCAGGGGGCGGGGGAGCAGTACTTC,TRBD1,TRBJ2-7,TRBV5-1,once
CASSLDHRGYGYGYTF,TGTGCCAGCAGCTTAGATCACAGGGGATATGGCTATGGCTACACCTTC,TRBD1,TRBJ1-2,TRBV7-8,few
CAIRGGTNYGYTF,TGTGCCATTCGCGGGGGAACTAACTATGGCTACACCTTC,NA,TRBJ1-2,TRBV19,NA
CASRIAESSTDTQYF,TGTGCCAGCAGGATAGCGGAATCTAGCACAGATACGCAGTATTTT,NA,TRBJ2-3,TRBV6-5,NA